This entry is about one TCR beta chain. Its cognate antigen has yet to be identified. Base qualities are not recorded, but no much larger clone differs from it by a single base. The data stem from a study of cytomegalovirus exposure and HLA in healthy donors (dated by TCRdb to the late 2010s). For the wider study: An earlier analysis of some 500 of the donors reported 276 Gb of sequence data and some 100 million unique TCR beta sequences from 150 million to 200 million T cells. The study combined high-throughput TCR immunosequencing, statistical association of individual TCRs with disease status, and machine learning to predict cytomegalovirus infection status. Among some 410 genotyped donors of the cohort, an average of approximately 250,000 unique TCR beta nucleotide sequences were sequenced per donor, about a sixth of them non-productive. To study patterns of TCR occurrence, a later analysis re-analyzed previously published TCR beta repertoires from several hundred donors and added high-resolution HLA genotyping. In an earlier analysis of 550 to 700 of the donors, high-throughput TCR beta sequencing was used to judge whether each TCR beta V gene segment behaved as functional or pseudogenic. All discovery cohort repertoires had been generated using a single sequencing platform. Among the roughly 390 genotyped donors, approximately 82% belonged to the genetic ancestry cluster associated with self-reported Caucasian donors. In a later genetic analysis, genome-wide SNP genotypes for about three fifths of the roughly 670 donors were used, and that subset was treated as a discovery cohort. Rather than using new phenotypic data, the later analysis identified candidate immune exposures from TCR beta sequences and from how often those sequences occurred across donors. Along with the roughly 700-subject first cohort, a separate validation cohort of some 130 different subjects was used. The study profiled the T cell repertoires of some 610 subjects by immunosequencing and related them to cytomegalovirus serostatus. HLA typing included class I and class II loci at four-digit resolution. An early release covering about 600 HLA-typed donors comprised around 300 gigabases of sequencing data and around 80 million unique TCR sequences. The aim of the study was to test whether cataloging public T cell receptors could identify signatures of past pathogen exposure. The number of typed donors differed by locus: roughly 620-630 for A, B, C, DRB1 and DQB1; about 520 for DQA1; around 580 for DPA1; and 400 to 480 for DPB1. Donor age, sex, ethnicity and CMV serostatus were collected together with the repertoire data. Four to six DR-DQ haplotypes were handled as single units for association and clustering, since linkage in the cohort was strong.

The CDR3 goes from the cysteine to the phenylalanine over 13 residues. Only the CDR3 DNA is retained, 39 bases long and in frame from the first base. V is reduced by 5 bases and J by 3 bases, leaving a spacing of 10 bases between them. The germline V gene supplies CDR1 SGHNT and CDR2 YENEEA. The cohort consisted of fewer than 700 healthy bone marrow donors. Cohort members were all nominally healthy when sampled, although unrecorded immune exposures were likely present. The donor was CMV seronegative and was included in the group of around 320 seronegative cohort members. Every donor gave a peripheral blood sample, and the peripheral blood mononuclear cells from that sample were used for TCR beta sequencing. Genomic DNA extraction from the blood cell samples was performed with the Qiagen DNeasy Blood Extraction Kit. General study outcomes and caveats: Linkage disequilibrium might explain the correlated functional status among segregating V segments, but an unknown experimental factor could not be excluded. It was suggested by the authors that the approach could potentially be generalized to other disease states and immunological phenotypes. A few of the identified cytomegalovirus-associated TCR beta chains were confirmed in vitro to be specific for cytomegalovirus antigens. In a later analysis, HLA-associated TCR beta chains were found to be more clonally expanded and to have lower generation probabilities than equally common non-associated chains. A later analysis associated roughly 17,000 TCR beta sequences with specific HLA alleles at a false discovery rate of 0.05. According to a later analysis, most CMV-associated TCR beta chains appeared to be HLA-restricted, and the HLA associations seemed to be driven largely by CMV exposure. A later genetic analysis reported fewer N-insertions in productive TCRs among donors in an Asian-associated ancestry cluster than the roughly 700-donor mean. Several of the top co-occurrence clusters appeared to be linked to parvovirus B19, influenza, CMV and Epstein-Barr virus, according to a later analysis. Most TCR sequences were seen in very few donors, while some public TCRs were found in many individuals. The earlier analysis of fewer than 750 of the donors excluded 15 to 20 rarely observed V segments, including chromosome 9 orphons, because counts were too low. Some IMGT-functional V segments, including TRBV6-2 and TRBV6-3, could not be told apart with the 87-base-pair reads, so those segments were excluded. Because HLA typing was missing for some donors at each locus, association tests included only the typed subset. V-gene and J-gene trimming of TCR beta chains was associated with a missense DCLRE1C variant in a later genetic analysis, and the association was replicated in an independent cohort. According to a later analysis, TCR association rates differed among HLA loci, with DRB1 alleles showing the most associated TCRs and HLA-C alleles showing the fewest. In the study, approximately 160 TCR beta chains were listed as associated with cytomegalovirus. Sequencing depth was assumed to be roughly uniform across donors in the presence/absence analyses, though that assumption may not hold. Strong co-occurrence of HLA alleles, especially DR and DQ, made assigning TCR associations to individual alleles difficult. An earlier analysis of 587 of the donors showed that most TCR beta V segments appeared in productive rearrangements either about 87% or about 30% of the time, which broadly matched IMGT annotations. Immune exposure information for the cohort was limited to CMV serostatus. Only TCR beta chains were sequenced in this cohort, and the absence of alpha or paired-chain data limited detectable features. The classifier was reported to diagnose cytomegalovirus status with high specificity and sensitivity in both the original and validation cohorts. The sequencing pipeline was judged likely to have produced a cluster of highly shared sequence variants as a technical artifact. A further reported finding was that TCR beta sequences accurately predicted the HLA-A and HLA-B alleles for most subjects in the first cohort.

The receptor library was made with the immunoSEQ multiplex PCR assay. For the multiplex PCR, a mixture combining 60 forward primers for TCR Vbeta segments and 13 reverse primers for TCR Jbeta segments was used. Amplification of the CDR3 region of rearranged TCR beta genes was performed with a multiplex PCR assay on genomic DNA. The amplified TCR beta libraries were sequenced on the Illumina HiSeq System as 87-base-pair reads. As for the original processing: A later analysis counted around 72 million unique TCR beta chains across the 500 to 850 repertoires, and roughly 11 million of these chains were shared by at least two donors. To remove PCR and sequencing errors, raw reads were error-corrected and collapsed into unique sequences using a nearest-neighbor algorithm that merged closely related sequences. To assign V, D and J gene segments, CDR3 sequences were aligned to IMGT reference sequences. For a sequence to be retained, a match of at least six nucleotides to both a V gene segment and a J gene segment was required. A rearrangement counted as productive if the CDR3 had no stop codons and remained in frame with V and J, and every other rearrangement counted as non-productive. CDR3 was defined by IMGT convention, running from the second conserved V-encoded cysteine to the conserved J-encoded phenylalanine. The earlier analysis of roughly 590 of the donors excluded sequences that lacked an unambiguous match to a single V gene segment. In an earlier analysis of 587 of the donors, a V segment was called functional when productive rearrangements were above 56.7%, and segregating when the standard deviation between donors exceeded 5%. To diagnose cytomegalovirus status from the catalog of TCR beta chain sequences, a statistical classification framework was built. In a later analysis, TCR nucleotide sequences were compared against IMGT/GENE-DB human TR gene sequences so that V and J genes could be assigned. The TCRdist pipeline was used in a later analysis to assign CDR3 sequences and most-parsimonious VDJ recombination scenarios. In a later analysis, each TCR beta chain was defined by its CDR3 amino acid sequence together with its V-gene family, and reads without a unique V-gene family were excluded. A later analysis removed several hundred highly shared, low-generation-probability nucleotide sequences to deal with suspected cross-contamination and a sequencing artifact. In a later analysis, a clonal expansion index for each public chain was calculated from normalized within-repertoire ranks of inferred template counts. Generation probabilities in a later analysis came from a VDJ recombination model fitted to out-of-frame rearrangements, and those results were checked against IGoR. A later analysis scored TCR-TCR, TCR-HLA and TCR-CMV co-occurrence with hypergeometric tests, applying a repertoire-size bias correction to TCR pairs. A later analysis estimated false discovery rates by permuting HLA or CMV assignments 20 times. A later analysis grouped co-occurring TCRs with DBSCAN, adding TCRdist sequence similarity when clustering within HLA-allele-positive subsets. For co-occurrence clustering, repertoires with fewer than 30,000 or more than 120,000 public chains were excluded, along with roughly 5 repertoires with anomalous nucleotide sharing. TCRdb limited this immuneACCESS table to in-frame rearrangements with V and J called. A share of clones is missing; checked studies link under half to unresolved V genes, and the rest is unexplained. V and J calls and clone size are as listed in that table; D and trimming were resolved from the DNA. This sample has around 33,000 clones in its table, and roughly two fifths of those were observed once. The top ten clonotypes cover around 2% of the sample.

This receptor was obtained from a woman between 45 and 60 years old in good health and CMV-seronegative. The sample comprised PBMCs. The chain uses TRBV11-3 and TRBJ2-5; the D gene is possibly TRBD2, with 6 bases matching. The DNA is as follows: TGTGCCAGCAGCCCGTCGGGGGAAGAGACCCAGTACTTC. Its translation reads: CASSPSGEETQYF.